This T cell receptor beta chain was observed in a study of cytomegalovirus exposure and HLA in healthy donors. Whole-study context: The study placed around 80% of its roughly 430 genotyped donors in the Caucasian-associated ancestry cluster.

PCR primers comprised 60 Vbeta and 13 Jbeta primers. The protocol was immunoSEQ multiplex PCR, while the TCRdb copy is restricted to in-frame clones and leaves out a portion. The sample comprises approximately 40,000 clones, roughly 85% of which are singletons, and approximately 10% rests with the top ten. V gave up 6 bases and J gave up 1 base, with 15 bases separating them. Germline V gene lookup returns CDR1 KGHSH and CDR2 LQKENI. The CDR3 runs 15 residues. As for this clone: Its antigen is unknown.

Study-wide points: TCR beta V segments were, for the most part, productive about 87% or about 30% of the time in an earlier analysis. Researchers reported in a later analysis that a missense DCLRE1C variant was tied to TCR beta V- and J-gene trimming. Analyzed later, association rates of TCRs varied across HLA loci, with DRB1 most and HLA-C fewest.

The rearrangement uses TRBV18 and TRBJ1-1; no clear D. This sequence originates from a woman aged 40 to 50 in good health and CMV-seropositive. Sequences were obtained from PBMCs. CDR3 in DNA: TGTGCCAGCTCTAAAGGGCGGGAGTCGAACACTGAAGCTTTCTTT. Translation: CASSKGRESNTEAFF. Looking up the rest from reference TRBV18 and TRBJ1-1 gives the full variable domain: NAGVMQNPRHLVRRRGQEARLRCSPMKGHSHVYWYRQLPEEGLKFMVYLQKENIIDESGMPKERFSAEFPKEGPSILRIQQVVRGDSAAYFCASSKGRESNTEAFFGQGTRLTVV.